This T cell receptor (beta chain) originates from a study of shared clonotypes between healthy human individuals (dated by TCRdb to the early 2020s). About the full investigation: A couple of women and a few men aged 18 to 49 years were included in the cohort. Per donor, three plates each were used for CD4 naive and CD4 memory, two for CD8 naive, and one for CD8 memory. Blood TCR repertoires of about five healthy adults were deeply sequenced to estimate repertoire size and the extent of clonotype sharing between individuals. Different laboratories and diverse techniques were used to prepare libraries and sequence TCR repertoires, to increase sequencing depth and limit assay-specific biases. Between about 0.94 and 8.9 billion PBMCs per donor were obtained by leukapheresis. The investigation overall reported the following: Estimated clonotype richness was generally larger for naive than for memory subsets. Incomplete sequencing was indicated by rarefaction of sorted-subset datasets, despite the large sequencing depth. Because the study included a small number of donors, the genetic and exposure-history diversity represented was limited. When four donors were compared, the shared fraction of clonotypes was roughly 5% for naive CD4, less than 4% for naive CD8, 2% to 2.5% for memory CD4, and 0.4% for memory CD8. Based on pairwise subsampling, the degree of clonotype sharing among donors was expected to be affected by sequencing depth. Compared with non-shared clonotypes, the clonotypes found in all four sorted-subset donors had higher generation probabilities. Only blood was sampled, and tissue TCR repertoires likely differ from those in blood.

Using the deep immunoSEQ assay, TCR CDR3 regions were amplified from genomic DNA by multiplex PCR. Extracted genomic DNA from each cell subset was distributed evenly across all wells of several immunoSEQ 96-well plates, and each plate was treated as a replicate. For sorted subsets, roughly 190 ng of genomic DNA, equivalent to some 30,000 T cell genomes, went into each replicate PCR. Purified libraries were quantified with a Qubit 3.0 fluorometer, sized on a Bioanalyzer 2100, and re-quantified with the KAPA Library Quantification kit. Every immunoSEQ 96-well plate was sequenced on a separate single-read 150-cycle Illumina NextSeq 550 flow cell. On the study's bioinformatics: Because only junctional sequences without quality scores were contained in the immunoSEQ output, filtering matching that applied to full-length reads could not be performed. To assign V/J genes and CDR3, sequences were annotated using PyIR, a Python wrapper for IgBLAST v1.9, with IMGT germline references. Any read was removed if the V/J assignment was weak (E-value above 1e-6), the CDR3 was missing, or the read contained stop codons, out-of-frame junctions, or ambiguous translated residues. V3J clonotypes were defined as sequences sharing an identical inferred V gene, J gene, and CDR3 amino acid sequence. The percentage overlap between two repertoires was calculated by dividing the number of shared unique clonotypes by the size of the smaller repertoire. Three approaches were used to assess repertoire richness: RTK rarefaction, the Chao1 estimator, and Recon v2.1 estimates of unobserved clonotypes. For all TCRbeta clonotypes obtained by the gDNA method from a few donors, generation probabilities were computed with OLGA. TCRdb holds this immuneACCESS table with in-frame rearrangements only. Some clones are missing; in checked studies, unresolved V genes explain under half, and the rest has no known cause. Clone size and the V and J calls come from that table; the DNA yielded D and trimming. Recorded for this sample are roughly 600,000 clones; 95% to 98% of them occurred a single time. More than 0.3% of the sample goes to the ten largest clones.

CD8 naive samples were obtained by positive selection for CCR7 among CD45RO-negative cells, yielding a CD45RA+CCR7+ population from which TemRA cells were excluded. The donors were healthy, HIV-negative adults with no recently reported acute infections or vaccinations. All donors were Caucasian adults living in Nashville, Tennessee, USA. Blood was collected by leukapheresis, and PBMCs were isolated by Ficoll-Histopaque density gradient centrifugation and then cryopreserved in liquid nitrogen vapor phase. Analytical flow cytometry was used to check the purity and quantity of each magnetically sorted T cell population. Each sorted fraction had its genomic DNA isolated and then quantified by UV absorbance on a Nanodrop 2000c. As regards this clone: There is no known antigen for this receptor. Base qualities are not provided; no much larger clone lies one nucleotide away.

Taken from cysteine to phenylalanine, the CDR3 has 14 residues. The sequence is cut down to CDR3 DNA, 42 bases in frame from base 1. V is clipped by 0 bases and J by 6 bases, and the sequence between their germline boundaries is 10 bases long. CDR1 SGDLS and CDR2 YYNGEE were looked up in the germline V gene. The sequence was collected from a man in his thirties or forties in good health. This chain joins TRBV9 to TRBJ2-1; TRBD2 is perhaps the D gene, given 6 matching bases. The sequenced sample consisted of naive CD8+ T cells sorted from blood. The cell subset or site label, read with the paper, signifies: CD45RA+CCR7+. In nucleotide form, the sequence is TGTGCCAGCAGCGTAGCCGGGAGTCTCAATGAGCAGTTCTTC. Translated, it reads CASSVAGSLNEQFF.